The 6 T cell receptor beta chains presented below share a single source sample, sequenced in a study of blood T cell repertoires in COVID-19. Profiling relied on immunoSEQ multiplex PCR, and the TCRdb table lists in-frame clones only, not all of them. The repertoire holds 95,000 to 110,000 clones, with 75% to 90% as singletons. Sample: peripheral blood. Receptors were obtained from a human donor in a cohort sampled during active or convalescent COVID-19.

This chain uses TRBV12-5 with TRBJ2-3, with D tentatively TRBD1 (6 bases). Germline V gene sequence: CDR1 LGHNT, CDR2 FRNRAP. V gave up 5 bases and J gave up 7 bases, with 10 bases separating them. This CDR3 has 12 residues. CDR3 amino acids: CASGDTGYTQYF. CDR3 nucleotide sequence: TGTGCTAGTGGTGACACAGGGTATACGCAGTATTTT.

The chain has TRBV24-1 and TRBJ2-1; TRBD1 might be the D (6 bases). Germline CDR1 reads KGHDR; CDR2 reads SFDVKD. This CDR3 is 14 amino acids long. The V gene lost 2 bases and the J gene lost 9 bases, with 13 bases spanning the gap. The CDR3 loop reads CATSDYSRGSEQFF. In DNA form, the CDR3 reads TGTGCCACCAGTGATTATAGTAGGGGGTCTGAGCAGTTCTTC.

CDR3: CASRTGWNTEAFF. CDR3 nucleotides: TGTGCCAGCAGAACAGGTTGGAACACTGAAGCTTTCTTT. This chain links TRBV2 with TRBJ1-1; D is possibly TRBD1 (5 bases). The V end was cut by 6 bases, the J end by 1 base, with 9 bases between. The CDR3 is made up of 13 amino acids. Germline lookup yields CDR1 SNHLY and CDR2 FYNNEI.

This clone was observed many times. Other nucleotide sequences in the sample specify the same CDR3. CDR3 protein: CASSVTENYGYTF. The CDR3, as DNA: TGTGCCAGCAGCGTTACGGAGAACTATGGCTACACCTTC. The chain is built from TRBV9 and TRBJ1-2, with D unclear. The CDR3 contains 13 residues. Germline values: CDR1 SGDLS, CDR2 YYNGEE. V lost 2 bases and J lost 2, with 7 bases in between.

V gene TRBV5-1 combines with J gene TRBJ1-1; D perhaps matches TRBD1 (6 bases). This CDR3 has 16 amino acids. Looked up from germline, CDR1 is SGHRS and CDR2 is YFSETQ. V lost 4 bases and J 1 base, leaving 17 bases between the germline ends. This CDR3 is CASSPNAGQTNTEAFF. CDR3 nucleotide sequence: TGCGCCAGCAGCCCGAACGCCGGACAGACGAACACTGAAGCTTTCTTT.

The CDR3 loop is CASSSLAGGQETQYF. DNA of the CDR3: TGTGCCAGCAGCTCTTTAGCGGGGGGGCAAGAGACCCAGTACTTC. This rearrangement joins TRBV11-2 to TRBJ2-5; 11 bases agree with TRBD2. The CDR3 covers 15 residues. V lost 4 bases and J lost 2; bases outside the gene matches: 3. The germline CDR1 and CDR2 sequences are SGHAT and FQNNGV. The whole variable domain, remainder taken from reference TRBV11-2 and TRBJ2-5, is EAGVAQSPRYKIIEKRQSVAFWCNPISGHATLYWYQQILGQGPKLLIQFQNNGVVDDSQLPKDRFSAERLKGVDSTLKIQPAKLEDSAVYLCASSSLAGGQETQYFGPGTRLLVL.